This TCR beta chain comes out of a study of T cells in Graves' hyperthyroidism and ophthalmopathy. Study context: Peripheral blood was collected at initial diagnosis, before any treatment.

This clonotype was recorded many times. Its antigen is as yet unknown. Researchers amplified the TCR beta CDR3 regions from RNA transcripts. The HTBI primer set drove a first-round RT-PCR of the TCR CDR3. One entry per CDR3 protein, called by TCRdb with MiXCR from the multiplex PCR reads. The data contain some 340,000 distinct CDR3 sequences, about 13% of them seen just once; the ten biggest clones take up 30% to 35%. The study's findings and limits: A 13 V-J model separated ophthalmopathy from stable hyperthyroidism.

Investigators excluded patients with uncontrolled infection, other autoimmune disease, pregnancy or lactation. From germline, CDR1 is MDHEN and CDR2 SYDVKM. The trim removed 2 bases at V and 7 bases at J, leaving 3 bases unmatched. The CDR3 consists of 13 residues. The chain combines TRBV28 with TRBJ2-3; TRBD1 matches at 7 bases. Sequencing used blood. This TCR derives from a woman aged 40 to 50 with Graves' ophthalmopathy. The CDR3 is CASSLRQGHTQYF. The CDR3 DNA is TGTGCCAGCAGTTTACGACAGGGACATACGCAGTATTTT.